The 22 T cell receptor beta chains listed next were all sequenced from one sample in a study of cytomegalovirus exposure and HLA in healthy donors (TCRdb year 2017). To prepare the library, the immunoSEQ multiplex PCR assay was applied. For the multiplex PCR, a mixture combining 60 forward primers for TCR Vbeta segments and 13 reverse primers for TCR Jbeta segments was used. The table comes from immuneACCESS by way of TCRdb, which keeps in-frame sequences with V and J called. Part of the clones is missing from these tables; in studies checked, under half for an unresolved V gene and the rest for unknown reasons. A total of approximately 260,000 clones appear in this sample, almost 85% of them only once. Of the sample, about 2% is held by the ten largest clones. Sequenced material: PBMCs. These receptors all stem from a woman between 40 and 55 years old in good health and CMV-seropositive.

V gene TRBV28 combines with J gene TRBJ2-5; a possible D gene is TRBD2 (5 bases). TRBJ2-7 explains the end of the DNA better; the J call may be wrong. CDR1 is MDHEN, CDR2 SYDVKM, per germline. This CDR3 comprises 11 residues. CDR3 sequence reads: CASSLGNEQYF. The CDR3 DNA sequence: TGTGCCAGCAGCCTCGGGAACGAGCAGTACTTC.

CDR3 in amino acids: CASSRARGLEQPQHF. CDR3 bases: TGTGCCAGCTCCCGAGCAAGGGGGTTAGAACAGCCCCAGCATTTT. The chain links TRBV18 to TRBJ1-5; TRBD1 might be the D (6 bases). The V end was cut by 6 bases, the J end by 7 bases, with 19 bases between. Germline-derived CDR1 and CDR2 are KGHSH and LQKENI. The CDR3 runs 15 residues.

This clone was counted between two and nine times. This chain joins TRBV5-1 and TRBJ1-4, with unresolved D. In germline, CDR1 is SGHRS, CDR2 YFSETQ. The CDR3 has 13 amino acids. The germline V and J ends were trimmed by 3 bases and 5 bases, with 8 bases remaining between them. CDR3 sequence (DNA): TGCGCCAGCAGCTCGAGCGTAAATGAAAAACTGTTTTTT. Translated: CASSSSVNEKLFF. Variable domain in full (rest from reference TRBV5-1 and TRBJ1-4): KAGVTQTPRYLIKTRGQQVTLSCSPISGHRSVSWYQQTPGQGLQFLFEYFSETQRNKGNFPGRFSGRQFSNSRSEMNVSTLELGDSALYLCASSSSVNEKLFFGSGTQLSVL.

This clone has a single count. The rearrangement uses TRBV2 and TRBJ2-1, with 9 bases matching TRBD2. CDR1 is SNHLY and CDR2 is FYNNEI in the germline V gene. With 4 bases clipped from V and 3 bases from J, the junction kept 4 bases outside the gene matches. The CDR3 is 15 amino acids. CDR3 coding DNA: TGTGCCAGCAGTGTTAGCGGGAGAGTCTACAATGAGCAGTTCTTC. This codes for CASSVSGRVYNEQFF.

V and J are TRBV27 and TRBJ2-2; possible D gene TRBD2, 5 bases. Trimming took off 7 bases at V and 0 bases at J, with 9 bases between the two ends. The CDR3 sequence is 14 residues long. CDR1 and CDR2 (germline): MNHEY, SMNVEV (reference sequence). CDR3 nucleotide sequence: TGTGCCAGCACTCGACTAACGAACACCGGGGAGCTGTTTTTT. Residues: CASTRLTNTGELFF.

This chain joins TRBV7-8 and TRBJ2-1; perhaps TRBD2 as D (6 bases). Looked up from germline, CDR1 is SGHVS and CDR2 is FQNEAQ. V lost 2 bases and J lost 1, with 9 bases in between. The CDR3 loop spans 15 amino acids. Here the CDR3 DNA reads TGTGCCAGCAGCTTAAGAGCGGGTTCCTACAATGAGCAGTTCTTC. Its protein product is CASSLRAGSYNEQFF.

V gene TRBV27 combines with J gene TRBJ2-1; D is ambiguous. Germline V gene lookup returns CDR1 MNHEY and CDR2 SMNVEV (reference sequence). V shed 2 bases and J shed 1 base, with 9 bases lying between them. CDR3 size: 15 residues. The CDR3 region has the DNA TGTGCCAGCAGTTTAGCGGTTTCGTCCTACAATGAGCAGTTCTTC. It encodes CASSLAVSSYNEQFF.

This clone has a handful of counts. The chain uses TRBV7-6 and TRBJ1-1; D is possibly TRBD1 (6 bases). V was pared by 0 bases and J by 1 base, with 6 bases between. This CDR3 is built from 14 residues. Germline lookup yields CDR1 SGHVS and CDR2 FNYEAQ. The CDR3 loop is CASSLARGNTEAFF. CDR3 in DNA: TGTGCCAGCAGCTTAGCCAGGGGGAACACTGAAGCTTTCTTT.

CDR3 nucleotide sequence: TGCGCCAGCAGCTCGACAGATACGAACACTGAAGCTTTCTTT. This gives the protein CASSSTDTNTEAFF. The J gene is TRBJ1-1, the V gene TRBV5-1; perhaps TRBD1 as D (5 bases). V was cut by 3 bases and J by 1 base, with 10 bases left in between. The V gene's germline CDR1 is SGHRS and CDR2 YFSETQ. This CDR3 is 14 amino acids long. The whole variable domain, remainder taken from reference TRBV5-1 and TRBJ1-1, is KAGVTQTPRYLIKTRGQQVTLSCSPISGHRSVSWYQQTPGQGLQFLFEYFSETQRNKGNFPGRFSGRQFSNSRSEMNVSTLELGDSALYLCASSSTDTNTEAFFGQGTRLTVV.

The V gene is TRBV19, the J gene TRBJ1-2; tentative D call: TRBD1 (5 bases). Germline V gene data show CDR1 as LNHDA and CDR2 as SQIVND (reference sequence). This CDR3 region has 15 residues. Trimming took 3 bases from V and 4 from J, leaving 15 bases between them. The CDR3 DNA reads as TGTGCCAGTAGTATTCAGGGTCCACTGAGCTATGGCTACACCTTC. Its protein is CASSIQGPLSYGYTF.

The sample holds one count of this clone. V and J are TRBV28 and TRBJ1-3; the D is unclear. Per the germline V gene, CDR1 is MDHEN and CDR2 is SYDVKM. This CDR3 comprises 13 residues. Trimming removed 4 bases at V and 16 bases at J, with 20 bases between. In nucleotides, the CDR3 is TGTGCCAGCAGTTCGTCCGGCCGGGAGATCTGGTATTTT. Its protein product is CASSSSGREIWYF.

Within the sample, this clone is medium-sized (0.01 to 0.1%). The rearrangement links TRBV27 to TRBJ2-3, with D maybe TRBD2 (6 bases). Germline CDR1 MNHEY, CDR2 SMNVEV (reference sequence). Trimming removed 3 bases at V and 1 base at J, with 11 bases between. The length of the CDR3 is 15 residues. The CDR3 bases are TGTGCCAGCAGTTTGAACGGGGAGGGCACAGATACGCAGTATTTT. Translating it yields CASSLNGEGTDTQYF.

This chain uses TRBV9 with TRBJ2-7; D might be TRBD1 (5 bases). V was trimmed by 3 bases and J by 6 bases, leaving 10 bases between them. Looked up from germline, CDR1 is SGDLS and CDR2 is YYNGEE. CDR3 size: 12 residues. CDR3 in DNA: TGTGCCAGCAGCGGCCAGGGATCCGAGCAGTACTTC. It translates to CASSGQGSEQYF.

V is TRBV7-8 and J is TRBJ1-6; no definite D call. This CDR3 region has 16 residues. Germline V lookup: CDR1 SGHVS, CDR2 FQNEAQ. The V and J ends lost 1 base and 0 bases respectively, with 7 bases between them. CDR3 region: CASSLDIRSYNSPLHF. The CDR3 DNA reads as TGTGCCAGCAGCTTAGACATCCGCTCCTATAATTCACCCCTCCACTTT.

The chain uses TRBV5-1 and TRBJ2-2; 8 bases fit TRBD2. The CDR3 has 15 amino acids. Germline CDR1 and CDR2: SGHRS and YFSETQ. Trimming at V came to 3 bases and at J to 1 base, leaving 2 bases not matched to a gene. In nucleotides, the CDR3 is TGCGCCAGCAGCTCTGGGACTAGGAACACCGGGGAGCTGTTTTTT. It is translated as CASSSGTRNTGELFF.

This rearrangement joins TRBV6-5 to TRBJ1-2; TRBD1 matches at 8 bases. CDR3 size: 14 residues. The V gene's germline CDR1 is MNHEY and CDR2 SVGAGI. V lost 6 bases, J lost 6 bases, and 9 bases stayed unmatched. The DNA of the CDR3 is TGTGCCAGCAGGCTGAGACAGGGGTATAATGGCTACACCTTC. Encoded protein: CASRLRQGYNGYTF.

This rearrangement joins TRBV4-1 to TRBJ1-4; D call uncertain. The length of the CDR3 is 18 residues. Germline lookup yields CDR1 MGHRA and CDR2 YSYEKL. V was clipped by 1 base and J by 0 bases, with 15 bases between them. The CDR3 is CASSQALRMSPTNEKLFF. DNA for the CDR3: TGCGCCAGCAGCCAAGCTCTAAGAATGAGCCCAACTAATGAAAAACTGTTTTTT.

This clone was seen only once. The chain couples TRBV5-6 to TRBJ1-5, with 8 bases identical to TRBD1. Germline-derived CDR1 and CDR2 are SGHDT and YYEEEE. Trimming took 3 bases from V and 6 from J; bases not matched to a gene: 14. This CDR3 is built from 17 residues. The CDR3 nucleotides read TGTGCCAGCAGCTGGGGGTTAGGACAGGGAGACCGTCAGCCCCAGCATTTT. Amino acid sequence: CASSWGLGQGDRQPQHF.

The chain is built from TRBV28 and TRBJ1-4; TRBD1 is a possible D gene (5 bases). The CDR3 runs to 16 residues. The germline V and J ends were trimmed by 6 bases and 2 bases, with 16 bases remaining between them. Per the germline V gene, CDR1 is MDHEN and CDR2 is SYDVKM. The CDR3: CASSPEGLTTNEKLFF. The CDR3 nucleotides read TGTGCCAGCAGCCCGGAGGGACTTACTACTAATGAAAAACTGTTTTTT.

The V call is TRBV13, the J call TRBJ2-3, with 12 bases matching TRBD2. The V and J ends lost 6 bases and 0 bases, in that order; junction bases with no gene match: 4. Per germline, CDR1 PRHDT and CDR2 FYEKMQ (reference sequence). This CDR3 region has 16 residues. This CDR3 is CASRRLAGASTDTQYF. DNA of the CDR3: TGTGCCAGCAGGAGACTAGCGGGAGCTAGCACAGATACGCAGTATTTT.

V gene TRBV10-3 combines with J gene TRBJ1-5; 7 nucleotides match TRBD1. Trimming removed 5 bases from V and 1 base from J; junction bases left unmatched: 5. The CDR3 is made up of 15 amino acids. The germline gives CDR1 ENHRY, CDR2 SYGVKD. CDR3 residues: CAISQTGISNQPQHF. DNA for the CDR3: TGTGCCATCAGTCAGACAGGGATCAGCAATCAGCCCCAGCATTTT.

V and J are TRBV25-1 and TRBJ1-2, with D possibly being TRBD1 (5 bases). Germline values: CDR1 MGHDK, CDR2 SYGVNS. The CDR3 totals 15 residues. The V end was cut by 1 base, the J end by 0 bases, with 9 bases between. CDR3 coding DNA: TGTGCCAGCAGTGAATTTGGGGGGTCTAACTATGGCTACACCTTC. It yields the protein CASSEFGGSNYGYTF.